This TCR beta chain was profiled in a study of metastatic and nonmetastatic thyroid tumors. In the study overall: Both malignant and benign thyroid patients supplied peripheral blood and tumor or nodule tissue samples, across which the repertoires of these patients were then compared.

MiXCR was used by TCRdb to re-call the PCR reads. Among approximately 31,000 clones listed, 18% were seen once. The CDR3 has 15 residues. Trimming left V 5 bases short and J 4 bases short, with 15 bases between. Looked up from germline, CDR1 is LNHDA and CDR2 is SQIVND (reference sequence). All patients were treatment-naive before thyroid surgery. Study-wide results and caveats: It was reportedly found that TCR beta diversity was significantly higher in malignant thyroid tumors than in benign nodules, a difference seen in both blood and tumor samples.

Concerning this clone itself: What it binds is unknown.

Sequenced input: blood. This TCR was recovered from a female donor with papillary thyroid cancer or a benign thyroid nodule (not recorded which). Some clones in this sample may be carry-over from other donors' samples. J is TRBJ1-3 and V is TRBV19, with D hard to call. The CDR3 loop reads CASSFRRADGNTIYF. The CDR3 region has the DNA TGTGCCAGTAGTTTTAGAAGGGCTGACGGAAACACCATATATTTT.